A single count supports the clone carrying this T cell receptor (beta chain). The antigen is undetermined. This entry belongs to a study of chemoradiotherapy in HPV16-positive cancers. Study-wide background: Functional T-cell assays on two HPV16-positive patients' cells defined candidate HPV-specific clones and common TCR motifs.

Repertoires were sampled repeatedly during chemoradiotherapy. TCRdb's copy holds only in-frame clones and misses some; the assay was immunoSEQ multiplex PCR. The sample records 9,500 to 11,000 clones, about three quarters being singletons. Study-wide results and caveats: Candidate HPV-specific clones and E7-related TCR motifs grew in tumor during treatment. HPV-specific T cells were functionally defined from only two HPV16-positive patients.

V was clipped by 9 bases and J by 6 bases, with 17 bases between them. Germline assignment: CDR1 SNHLY and CDR2 FYNNEI. The CDR3 spans 14 residues. The receptor was isolated from a human donor with HPV-associated anogenital cancer. The rearrangement uses TRBV2 and TRBJ2-2; D possibly corresponds to TRBD2 (7 bases). The sample here was tumor tissue, taken from a patient who underwent chemoradiotherapy. The CDR3 DNA reads TGTGCCAGTGGAGCGGGACATGATCCCGGGGAGCTGTTTTTT. It specifies CASGAGHDPGELFF.